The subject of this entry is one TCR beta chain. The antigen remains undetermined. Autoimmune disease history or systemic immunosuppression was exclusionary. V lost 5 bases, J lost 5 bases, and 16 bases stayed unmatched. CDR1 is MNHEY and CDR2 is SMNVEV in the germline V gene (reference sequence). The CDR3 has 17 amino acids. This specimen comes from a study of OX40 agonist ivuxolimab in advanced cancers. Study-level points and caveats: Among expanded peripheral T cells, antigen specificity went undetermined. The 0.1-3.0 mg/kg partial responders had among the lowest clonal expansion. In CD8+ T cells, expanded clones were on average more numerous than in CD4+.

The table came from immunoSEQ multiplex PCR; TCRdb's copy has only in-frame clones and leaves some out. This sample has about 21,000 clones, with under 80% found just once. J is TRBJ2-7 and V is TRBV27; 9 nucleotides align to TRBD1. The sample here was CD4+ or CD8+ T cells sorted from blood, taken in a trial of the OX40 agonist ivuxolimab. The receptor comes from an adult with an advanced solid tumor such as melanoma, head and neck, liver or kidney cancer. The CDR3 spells CASSKTSGTGNSHEQYF. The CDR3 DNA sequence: TGTGCCAGCAGTAAAACCTCCGGGACAGGGAATAGCCACGAGCAGTACTTC.